This TCR beta chain was retrieved from a study of cytomegalovirus exposure and HLA in healthy donors (dated by TCRdb to 2016 to 2017). Regarding the study in general: An earlier analysis of approximately 640 of the donors reported about 290 Gb of sequence data and 117 million unique TCR beta sequences from 150 million to 200 million T cells. Roughly 300 gigabases of sequencing data and approximately 80 million unique TCR sequences were included in an early release covering several hundred HLA-typed donors. The study used immunosequencing to profile the T cell repertoires of approximately 630 subjects and linked those repertoires to cytomegalovirus serostatus. Rather than drawing on any new phenotypic data, the later analysis identified candidate immune exposures from TCR beta sequences and the way those sequences occurred across donors. All discovery cohort repertoires had been generated using a single sequencing platform. Typing coverage varied by locus: about 629-630 donors for A, B, C, DRB1 and DQB1; more than 500 for DQA1; approximately 610 for DPA1; under 490 for DPB1. Genome-wide SNP genotypes for about 65% of the roughly 700 donors were used in a later genetic analysis, which treated that subset as a discovery cohort. An earlier analysis of several hundred of the donors applied high-throughput TCR beta sequencing to assess whether each TCR beta V gene segment acted as functional or pseudogenic. In addition to the first cohort of 650 to 800 subjects, a separate validation cohort of under 150 different subjects was used. Among over 350 genotyped donors of the cohort, an average of approximately 240,000 unique TCR beta nucleotide sequences were sequenced per donor, roughly 20% of them non-productive. To predict cytomegalovirus infection status, the study combined high-throughput TCR immunosequencing, statistical association of individual TCRs with disease status, and machine learning. The aim of the study was to test whether cataloging public T cell receptors could identify signatures of past pathogen exposure. Both class I and class II loci were covered by HLA typing, at four-digit resolution. Donor age, sex, ethnicity and CMV serostatus were collected together with the repertoire data. Roughly 5 DR-DQ haplotypes were handled as single units for association and clustering because linkage in the cohort was strong. Of the 300 to 450 genotyped donors, approximately 80% fell in the genetic ancestry cluster associated with self-reported Caucasian donors. In a later analysis, previously published TCR beta repertoires from roughly 710 donors were re-analyzed and high-resolution HLA genotyping was added so that TCR occurrence patterns could be studied.

V sheds 6 bases and J sheds 5 bases, leaving 14 bases between their ends. Sequences MNHNS (CDR1) and SASEGT (CDR2) are obtained from the germline V gene. The CDR3 runs 14 residues from the cysteine to the phenylalanine. This entry keeps only the CDR3 DNA: 42 bases, framed from base 1. General study outcomes and caveats: Some 15 rarely observed V segments, including chromosome 9 orphons, were excluded from the earlier analysis of a few hundred of the donors because counts were too low. In a later analysis, HLA-associated TCR beta chains were found to be more clonally expanded and to have lower generation probabilities than equally common non-associated chains. Three of the identified cytomegalovirus-associated TCR beta chains were confirmed in vitro to be specific for cytomegalovirus antigens. Because HLA typing was unavailable for some donors at each locus, only the typed subset was used in association tests. A further reported finding was that TCR beta sequences accurately predicted the HLA-A and HLA-B alleles for most subjects in the first cohort. A cluster of highly shared sequence variants was judged likely to be a technical artifact of the sequencing pipeline. Assigning TCR associations to individual alleles was difficult when HLA alleles, especially DR and DQ, strongly co-occurred. A total of 150 to 200 TCR beta chains were listed by the study as associated with cytomegalovirus. In this cohort, only TCR beta chains were sequenced, and detectable features were limited by the absence of alpha or paired-chain data. In a later analysis, some 18,000 TCR beta sequences were associated with specific HLA alleles at a false discovery rate of 0.05. In a later analysis, most CMV-associated TCR beta chains were found to appear HLA-restricted, with HLA associations seemingly driven largely by CMV exposure. The classifier was reported to diagnose cytomegalovirus status with high specificity and sensitivity in both the original cohort and the validation cohort. Several of the top co-occurrence clusters appeared to be linked to parvovirus B19, influenza, CMV and Epstein-Barr virus, according to a later analysis. The authors suggested that the approach could potentially be extended to other disease states and immunological phenotypes. Most TCR sequences were observed very rarely across donors, whereas some public TCRs were present in many individuals. Correlated functional status among segregating V segments might be attributable to linkage disequilibrium, but an unknown experimental factor could not be ruled out. According to a later analysis, TCR association rates differed among HLA loci, with DRB1 alleles showing the most associated TCRs and HLA-C alleles showing the fewest. Roughly uniform sequencing depth across donors was assumed in presence/absence analyses, although this assumption may not hold. The 87-base-pair reads could not distinguish some IMGT-functional V segments, including TRBV6-2 and TRBV6-3, so those segments were excluded. In an earlier analysis of around 600 of the donors, most TCR beta V segments were observed in productive rearrangements about 87% or about 30% of the time, broadly matching IMGT annotations. A later genetic analysis associated a missense DCLRE1C variant with V-gene and J-gene trimming of TCR beta chains, and an independent cohort replicated the association. A later genetic analysis reported fewer N-insertions in productive TCRs among donors in an Asian-associated ancestry cluster than the roughly 620-donor mean. The only immune exposure information available for the cohort was CMV serostatus.

There are a few counts of this clone. This clone's antigen is unknown. No base qualities exist here, and no much larger clone lies one base off it. The sample has other DNA sequences that encode this CDR3 too. In total, around 600 healthy bone marrow donors made up the cohort. At the time of sampling, every cohort member was nominally healthy, though immune exposures that went unrecorded were likely present. The donor tested CMV seronegative and was one of the 352 seronegative cohort members. Every donor gave a peripheral blood sample, and the peripheral blood mononuclear cells from that sample were used for TCR beta sequencing. Genomic DNA was extracted from the blood cell samples with the Qiagen DNeasy Blood Extraction Kit. Libraries were prepared through the immunoSEQ multiplex PCR assay. A mixture of 60 forward primers for TCR Vbeta segments and 13 reverse primers for TCR Jbeta segments was used in the multiplex PCR. Amplification of the CDR3 region of rearranged TCR beta genes was performed with a multiplex PCR assay on genomic DNA. On the Illumina HiSeq System, the amplified TCR beta libraries were sequenced as 87-base-pair reads. Per the authors' processing: A later analysis counted approximately 76 million unique TCR beta chains across the 700 or so repertoires, and roughly 11 million of these chains were shared by at least two donors. To remove PCR and sequencing errors, raw reads were error-corrected and collapsed into unique sequences using a nearest-neighbor algorithm that merged closely related sequences. CDR3 sequences were aligned to IMGT reference sequences to assign V, D and J gene segments. Each retained sequence needed at least a six-nucleotide match to both a V gene segment and a J gene segment. Rearrangements were called productive when the CDR3 lacked stop codons and stayed in frame with V and J; all others were non-productive. CDR3 was defined according to IMGT convention as the region running from the second conserved V-encoded cysteine to the conserved J-encoded phenylalanine. In an earlier analysis of roughly 610 of the donors, sequences lacking an unambiguous match to a single V gene segment were excluded. An earlier analysis of just under 600 of the donors called V segments functional above 56.7% productive rearrangements and segregating when the between-donor standard deviation exceeded 5%. A statistical classification framework was developed to diagnose cytomegalovirus status using the catalog of TCR beta chain sequences. A later analysis assigned V and J genes by comparing TCR nucleotide sequences with IMGT/GENE-DB human TR gene sequences. The TCRdist pipeline was used in a later analysis to assign CDR3 sequences and most-parsimonious VDJ recombination scenarios. In a later analysis, every TCR beta chain was defined by the combination of its CDR3 amino acid sequence and its V-gene family, and reads without a unique V-gene family were dropped. A later analysis removed 550 to 650 highly shared, low-generation-probability nucleotide sequences to deal with suspected cross-contamination and a sequencing artifact. A later analysis calculated a clonal expansion index for each public chain from normalized within-repertoire ranks of inferred template counts. Generation probabilities in a later analysis came from a VDJ recombination model fitted to out-of-frame rearrangements, and those results were checked against IGoR. In a later analysis, TCR-TCR, TCR-HLA and TCR-CMV co-occurrence was scored with hypergeometric tests, and a repertoire-size bias correction was applied to TCR pairs. To estimate false discovery rates, a later analysis permuted the HLA or CMV assignments 20 times. In a later analysis, co-occurring TCRs were grouped using DBSCAN, and TCRdist sequence similarity was added for clustering within HLA-allele-positive subsets. Repertoires with fewer than 30,000 or more than 120,000 public chains were left out of co-occurrence clustering, as were five repertoires with anomalous nucleotide sharing. TCRdb mirrors the immuneACCESS table, restricted to in-frame sequences. Some clones are absent from its copies; in checked studies, under half trace to an unresolved V gene, and the reason for the others is unknown. The V and J calls and clone size are taken from that table; D and trimming were inferred from the DNA. The sample has nearly 110,000 clones on record, about 72% of them singletons. The ten largest clones represent about 2.3% of the sample.

This sequence uses TRBV6-1 and TRBJ1-5, and possibly TRBD1, on 6 matching bases. Sequenced input: PBMCs. The TCR originated in a man younger than 35 in good health and CMV-seronegative. The CDR3 protein sequence reads: CASSDGTPYQPQHF. The nucleotide sequence is given as TGTGCCAGCAGCGACGGGACACCTTATCAGCCCCAGCATTTT.